The 23 T cell receptor beta chains below come from one sample, sequenced in a study of CD8+CD57+ T cells in acquired aplastic anemia. Profiles of TCR beta VDJ and CDR3 were generated from a genomic DNA template. MiXCR, applied by TCRdb to the reads, yields one record per CDR3 protein. This sample has fewer than 200,000 distinct CDR3 sequences, with roughly 40% found just once. The sample taken for sequencing was sorted CD4+, CD8+, or CD8+CD57+ T cells (not recorded which) from PBMCs. Source of these receptors: a human donor in good health.

The chain combines TRBV29-1 with TRBJ1-5; D is possibly TRBD1 (6 bases). CDR3 length: 13 amino acids. The V end lost 4 bases, the J end lost 4 bases, and 11 bases lay between the germline ends. CDR1 is SQVTM and CDR2 is ANQGSEA in the germline V gene. As DNA, the CDR3 is TGCAGCGTTGGAGGGGGGATAAATCAGCCCCAGCATTTT. Encoded protein: CSVGGGINQPQHF.

Many counts were recorded for this clonotype. V gene TRBV7-9 combines with J gene TRBJ2-7, with D unclear. The ends were cut back, 4 bases at V and 4 bases at J, with 11 bases in the middle. The CDR3 extends over 13 amino acids. Germline V CDR1 and CDR2: SEHNR, FQNEAQ (reference sequence). The CDR3 protein is CASSSQIGYEQYF. The CDR3 DNA follows: TGTGCCAGCAGCTCCCAAATAGGGTACGAGCAGTACTTC. Variable domain in full (rest from reference TRBV7-9 and TRBJ2-7): DTGVSQNPRHKITKRGQNVTFRCDPISEHNRLYWYRQTLGQGPEFLTYFQNEAQLEKSRLLSDRFSAERPKGSFSTLEIQRTEQGDSAMYLCASSSQIGYEQYFGPGTRLTVT.

As DNA, the CDR3 is TGTGCCAGCAGTTACTCGACGCATTCCACAGATACGCAGTATTTT. Protein product: CASSYSTHSTDTQYF. This chain links TRBV6-5 with TRBJ2-3; D call uncertain. This CDR3 region has 15 residues. V was clipped by 0 bases and J by 2 bases, with 9 bases between them. CDR1 is MNHEY and CDR2 is SVGAGI in the germline V gene.

Of note for this clonotype: A read error may produce the germline difference seen at one junction end. The gene calls are TRBV29-1 and TRBJ1-2; TRBD1 is a possible D gene (6 bases). The CDR3 sequence is 10 residues long. Germline V lookup: CDR1 SQVTM, CDR2 ANQGSEA. CDR3 loop: CSVAGGGRAF. For the CDR3, the DNA is TGCAGCGTTGCAGGAGGGGGTCGGGCCTTC.

This clonotype was counted between two and nine times. The chain recombines TRBV7-8 with TRBJ2-7, with unresolved D. This CDR3 spans 13 amino acids. Deletions cut 6 bases from V and 1 base from J, with 10 bases between. CDR1 and CDR2 from the germline V gene are SGHVS and FQNEAQ. CDR3 residues: CASRAVGSYEQYF. The CDR3, as DNA: TGTGCCAGCAGGGCTGTGGGTTCCTACGAGCAGTACTTC.

The genes are TRBV19 and TRBJ1-2; TRBD1 matches at 10 bases. The CDR3 is 14 amino acids. The ends lost 7 bases at V and 7 bases at J; junction bases unmatched: 9. Germline CDR1 LNHDA, CDR2 SQIVND (reference sequence). CDR3 nucleotide sequence: TGTGCCAGTACAGGTCGACAGGGGGCGCTTGGCTACACCTTC. Encoded protein: CASTGRQGALGYTF.

This rearrangement joins TRBV9 to TRBJ1-1, with TRBD1 matching 8 bases. Germline CDR1 SGDLS, CDR2 YYNGEE. Trimming cost V 0 bases and J 7 bases; bases outside gene matches: 26. The CDR3 has 21 residues. The DNA for the CDR3 is TGTGCCAGCAGCGTAGAACCCGTGCAGGGGGCATTTCAGGGGCAACCAGTTGAAGCTTTCTTT. The encoded protein is CASSVEPVQGAFQGQPVEAFF. The full variable domain, its missing parts supplied by reference TRBV9 and TRBJ1-1, is DSGVTQTPKHLITATGQRVTLRCSPRSGDLSVYWYQQSLDQGLQFLIQYYNGEERAKGNILERFSAQQFPDLHSELNLSSLELGDSALYFCASSVEPVQGAFQGQPVEAFFGQGTRLTVV.

The chain carries TRBV5-1 and TRBJ2-7; maybe TRBD2 (6 bases). The CDR3 spans 13 residues. With 3 bases removed from V and 5 bases from J, the gap between germline ends came to 12 bases. Germline-derived CDR1 and CDR2 are SGHRS and YFSETQ. CDR3: CASSSGGEDEQYF. The DNA for the CDR3 is TGCGCCAGCAGCTCAGGAGGGGAGGACGAGCAGTACTTC.

In its sample, this clonotype was seen many times. This sequence joins TRBV5-1 and TRBJ2-1; 8 nucleotides match TRBD1. Germline V gene sequence: CDR1 SGHRS, CDR2 YFSETQ. The length of the CDR3 is 14 residues. The junction had 3 bases not matched to a gene; V was cut back by 2 bases and J by 5 bases. The CDR3: CASSLQGVNNEQFF. For the CDR3, the DNA is TGCGCCAGCAGCTTACAGGGGGTGAACAATGAGCAGTTCTTC.

This chain connects TRBV2 to TRBJ1-6; TRBD1 is a possible D gene (6 bases). Germline loops: CDR1 SNHLY, CDR2 FYNNEI. V lost 0 bases, J lost 5 bases, and 8 bases lay in between. The CDR3 length is 15 residues. DNA for the CDR3: TGTGCCAGCAGTGAAGCGGACAGCAATAATTCACCCCTCCACTTT. Translating it yields CASSEADSNNSPLHF.

This clonotype was detected only once. This rearrangement joins TRBV12-3 or TRBV12-4 to TRBJ1-5, with unresolved D. CDR3 size: 12 residues. Trimming stripped 3 bases from V and 4 bases from J, with 4 bases between. The CDR3 sequence: CASSFGNQPQHF. In DNA, the CDR3 is TGTGCCAGCAGTTTCGGGAATCAGCCCCAGCATTTT.

This clonotype was detected once. The chain employs TRBV10-3 and TRBJ1-3; 7 bases map to TRBD1. The CDR3 is 16 amino acids. CDR1 ENHRY and CDR2 SYGVKD come from the germline V gene. Unmatched junction bases numbered 7, after V lost 5 bases and J lost 0 bases. The CDR3 nucleotides read TGTGCCATCAGTCCAACCGGGACAGACTCTGGAAACACCATATATTTT. This translates into CAISPTGTDSGNTIYF.

This chain uses TRBV6-5 with TRBJ2-3; 7 positions match TRBD1. This CDR3 contains 14 residues. Germline V gene sequence: CDR1 MNHEY, CDR2 SVGAGI. V shed 2 bases and J 1 base; nucleotides not matched to a gene: 0. The CDR3 sequence: CASSYRGRTDTQYF. In nucleotides, the CDR3 is TGTGCCAGCAGTTACAGGGGGCGCACAGATACGCAGTATTTT.

This clonotype was counted ten times or more. The gene calls are TRBV7-2 and TRBJ2-3; TRBD1 aligns across 9 bases. Per the germline V gene, CDR1 is SGHTA and CDR2 is FQGNSA. This CDR3 spans 16 amino acids. V dropped 4 bases and J dropped 4; count of bases not matched to a gene: 9. CDR3 nucleotides: TGTGCCAGCAGCTCCACAGGGGGCTTTCGTCCAGATACGCAGTATTTT. As protein: CASSSTGGFRPDTQYF.

About this clonotype itself: A much larger clonotype is one base distant, so this may be a read error. V gene TRBV7-9 combines with J gene TRBJ1-5; no clear D gene. The CDR3 runs 12 residues. Trimming pared 2 bases from V and 5 bases from J, leaving 4 bases between. Germline values: CDR1 SEHNR, CDR2 FQNEAQ (reference sequence). The CDR3 bases are TGTGCCAGCAGCTTAATGGATCAGCCCCAGCATTTT. Protein sequence: CASSLMDQPQHF. Supplemented by reference TRBV7-9 and TRBJ1-5, the full variable domain reads DTGVSQNPRHKITKRGQNVTFRCDPISEHNRLYWYRQTLGQGPEFLTYFQNEAQLEKSRLLSDRFSAERPKGSFSTLEIQRTEQGDSAMYLCASSLMDQPQHFGDGTRLSIL.

This clonotype was detected ten times or more. The chain couples TRBV19 to TRBJ2-5; possibly TRBD1 for D (6 bases). CDR3 length: 15 residues. Germline V gene lookup returns CDR1 LNHDA and CDR2 SQIVND (reference sequence). Between the trimmed V and J ends, which lost 7 bases and 2 bases, there was a span of 17 bases. The chain's CDR3 is CASKNVPGTQETQYF. CDR3 coding DNA: TGTGCCAGTAAAAACGTACCCGGGACACAAGAGACCCAGTACTTC.

The chain joins TRBV2 to TRBJ1-5; TRBD1 matches 7 bases. Germline CDR1 is SNHLY and CDR2 is FYNNEI. The CDR3 is made up of 15 amino acids. Trimming at V came to 4 bases and at J to 4 bases, leaving 7 bases not matched to a gene. As DNA, the CDR3 is TGTGCCAGCAGTGTCCGGGACAGCTATAATCAGCCCCAGCATTTT. It is translated as CASSVRDSYNQPQHF. Combining the CDR3 with reference TRBV2 and TRBJ1-5 gives the whole variable domain EPEVTQTPSHQVTQMGQEVILRCVPISNHLYFYWYRQILGQKVEFLVSFYNNEISEKSEIFDDQFSVERPDGSNFTLKIRSTKLEDSAMYFCASSVRDSYNQPQHFGDGTRLSIL.

This chain uses TRBV10-2 with TRBJ2-7; the D is unclear. The CDR3 length is 13 residues. The V gene lost 4 bases and the J gene lost 1 base, with 8 bases spanning the gap. Germline CDR1 and CDR2: WSHSY and SAAADI. The CDR3 DNA reads TGCGCCAGCAGTGCCACAGCGTCCTACGAGCAGTACTTC. It specifies CASSATASYEQYF.

The V gene is TRBV10-3, the J gene TRBJ2-3, with TRBD2 identical over 9 bases. The CDR3 runs 15 residues. Germline CDR1 and CDR2: ENHRY and SYGVKD. V dropped 10 bases and J dropped 11; count of bases not matched to a gene: 19. Here the CDR3 reads CATGVAGGLDNEQYF. The DNA for the CDR3 is TGTGCCACCGGGGTCGCGGGGGGGCTCGACAATGAGCAGTATTTT.

The chain uses TRBV19 and TRBJ2-7, with D perhaps TRBD1 or TRBD2 (5 bases each). The CDR3 length is 15 residues. Germline V lookup: CDR1 LNHDA, CDR2 SQIVND (reference sequence). V gave up 3 bases and J gave up 4 bases, with 16 bases separating them. The CDR3 reads CASSIQMMGEYEQYF. CDR3 DNA: TGTGCCAGTAGTATCCAGATGATGGGGGAATACGAGCAGTACTTC. Combining the CDR3 with reference TRBV19 and TRBJ2-7 gives the whole variable domain DGGITQSPKYLFRKEGQNVTLSCEQNLNHDAMYWYRQDPGQGLRLIYYSQIVNDFQKGDIAEGYSVSREKKESFPLTVTSAQKNPTAFYLCASSIQMMGEYEQYFGPGTRLTVT.

This chain connects TRBV29-1 to TRBJ1-4, with TRBD1 as a possible D gene (5 bases). Germline CDR1 reads SQVTM; CDR2 reads ANQGSEA. The CDR3 extends over 14 amino acids. V was clipped by 6 bases and J by 7 bases, with 18 bases between them. The CDR3 coding sequence is TGCAGCGTCGCAGACAGAGGAATAACTGAAAAACTGTTTTTT. Amino acids: CSVADRGITEKLFF.

To note about this clonotype: This may be a read error: a much more frequent sequence differs by one nucleotide. Here the CDR3 omits its conserved ending phenylalanine or tryptophan, so a read error is the likely source. The CDR3 nucleotides are TGTGCCAGTAGGGGACTAGCGGGAGGGCCCTACAATGAGCAGTTCTCC. It translates to CASRGLAGGPYNEQFS. The rearrangement links TRBV19 to TRBJ2-1; 16 nucleotides match TRBD2. V shed 6 bases and J 2 bases; nucleotides not matched to a gene: 1. The CDR3 has 16 amino acids. The germline CDR1 and CDR2 sequences are LNHDA and SQIVND (reference sequence).

The rearrangement joins TRBV29-1 to TRBJ2-1, with TRBD1 identical over 10 bases. CDR1 is SQVTM, CDR2 ANQGSEA, per germline. The length of the CDR3 is 14 residues. Trimming cost V 6 bases and J 7 bases; bases outside gene matches: 9. The CDR3 DNA is TGCAGCGTGGAGCGGGACAGGGGAATAAATGAGCAGTTCTTC. Translated: CSVERDRGINEQFF.